The sequence of this TCR beta chain was determined in a study of post-analysis software for immune sequencing data. For the study at large: Both relapsing-remitting and secondary progressive multiple sclerosis featured among the disease courses, as did progressive-relapsing multiple sclerosis.

Presence of unique molecular identifiers characterized the TCR beta cDNA libraries. The authors obtained roughly 0.5 million cDNA molecules from roughly 1 to 10 million T cells. TCRdb re-analysed the PCR reads in MiXCR, keeping a single row per CDR3 protein. The sample has hundreds of thousands of distinct CDR3 sequences, approximately 57% seen once; the top ten hold about 4.5%. Note on this clonotype: The target antigen is unknown.

Whole-study results and caveats: Comparison of patients with controls showed 4 to 6 TRBV segments more frequent in patients, TRBV5-6, TRBV5-1 and TRBV20-1 among them. The F measure placed samples prepared in the same batch into strongly shared clusters.

The CDR3 is 15 residues long. J lost 8 bases, V lost 5 bases, and 6 bases had no gene match. Per germline, CDR1 ENHRY and CDR2 SYGVKD. The chain links TRBV10-3 to TRBJ1-4; 12 nucleotides match TRBD1. Sequenced sample: blood. The sequence derives from a girl aged 10 to 17 with multiple sclerosis. DNA of the CDR3: TGTGCCATCAGTCGTACCGGGACAGGGGGCGAAAAACTGTTTTTT. Translation gives CAISRTGTGGEKLFF.